This T cell receptor (beta chain) originates from a study of CD8+ T cells in alopecia areata. Study in general: Skin was taken from approximately 6-13-month-old C3H/HeJ graft donors that had spontaneous alopecia and grafted onto roughly 6-11-week-old female C3H/HeJ mice.

The CDR3 loop spans 14 amino acids. Germline lookup yields CDR1 NSQYPW and CDR2 LRSPGD (reference sequence). The study's findings and limits: TCR sharing across patients was less clear than in mice, possibly HLA-related. Elevated clonality characterized lesional scalp relative to normal scalp, particularly in alopecia totalis/universalis. Sequenced scalp T cells also include alphabeta T cells resident in normal skin.

RNA was extracted and reverse transcribed into cDNA as the sequencing template. Clones were read by immunoSEQ multiplex PCR, and TCRdb kept only the in-frame ones, dropping some. This repertoire holds around 100,000 clones, and none appear only once. This clone appeared a few times. No antigen is known for it. Here the gene names and germline are mouse. The sequence runs out 4 residues before the end of the CDR3; the remainder is reconstructed from the germline J gene. This chain joins TRBV1 and TRBJ1-4, with a possible D match to TRBD1 (5 bases). The source is a C3H/HeJ mouse with alopecia areata. Mouse strain MHC haplotype: H2-k. Sequenced material: lesional skin. The sequenced CDR3 bases are TGCACCTGCAGTGCAGGGGGCGGGGGCGAA. Amino acids: CTCSAGGGGE. The entire CDR3 reads CTCSAGGGGERLFF. Full variable domain (outside the CDR3, taken from reference TRBV1 and TRBJ1-4): VTLLEQNPRWRLVPRGQAVNLRCILKNSQYPWMSWYQQDLQKQLQWLFTLRSPGDKEVKSLPGADYLATRVTDTELRLQVANMSQGRTLYCTCSAGGGGERLFFGHGTKLSVL.